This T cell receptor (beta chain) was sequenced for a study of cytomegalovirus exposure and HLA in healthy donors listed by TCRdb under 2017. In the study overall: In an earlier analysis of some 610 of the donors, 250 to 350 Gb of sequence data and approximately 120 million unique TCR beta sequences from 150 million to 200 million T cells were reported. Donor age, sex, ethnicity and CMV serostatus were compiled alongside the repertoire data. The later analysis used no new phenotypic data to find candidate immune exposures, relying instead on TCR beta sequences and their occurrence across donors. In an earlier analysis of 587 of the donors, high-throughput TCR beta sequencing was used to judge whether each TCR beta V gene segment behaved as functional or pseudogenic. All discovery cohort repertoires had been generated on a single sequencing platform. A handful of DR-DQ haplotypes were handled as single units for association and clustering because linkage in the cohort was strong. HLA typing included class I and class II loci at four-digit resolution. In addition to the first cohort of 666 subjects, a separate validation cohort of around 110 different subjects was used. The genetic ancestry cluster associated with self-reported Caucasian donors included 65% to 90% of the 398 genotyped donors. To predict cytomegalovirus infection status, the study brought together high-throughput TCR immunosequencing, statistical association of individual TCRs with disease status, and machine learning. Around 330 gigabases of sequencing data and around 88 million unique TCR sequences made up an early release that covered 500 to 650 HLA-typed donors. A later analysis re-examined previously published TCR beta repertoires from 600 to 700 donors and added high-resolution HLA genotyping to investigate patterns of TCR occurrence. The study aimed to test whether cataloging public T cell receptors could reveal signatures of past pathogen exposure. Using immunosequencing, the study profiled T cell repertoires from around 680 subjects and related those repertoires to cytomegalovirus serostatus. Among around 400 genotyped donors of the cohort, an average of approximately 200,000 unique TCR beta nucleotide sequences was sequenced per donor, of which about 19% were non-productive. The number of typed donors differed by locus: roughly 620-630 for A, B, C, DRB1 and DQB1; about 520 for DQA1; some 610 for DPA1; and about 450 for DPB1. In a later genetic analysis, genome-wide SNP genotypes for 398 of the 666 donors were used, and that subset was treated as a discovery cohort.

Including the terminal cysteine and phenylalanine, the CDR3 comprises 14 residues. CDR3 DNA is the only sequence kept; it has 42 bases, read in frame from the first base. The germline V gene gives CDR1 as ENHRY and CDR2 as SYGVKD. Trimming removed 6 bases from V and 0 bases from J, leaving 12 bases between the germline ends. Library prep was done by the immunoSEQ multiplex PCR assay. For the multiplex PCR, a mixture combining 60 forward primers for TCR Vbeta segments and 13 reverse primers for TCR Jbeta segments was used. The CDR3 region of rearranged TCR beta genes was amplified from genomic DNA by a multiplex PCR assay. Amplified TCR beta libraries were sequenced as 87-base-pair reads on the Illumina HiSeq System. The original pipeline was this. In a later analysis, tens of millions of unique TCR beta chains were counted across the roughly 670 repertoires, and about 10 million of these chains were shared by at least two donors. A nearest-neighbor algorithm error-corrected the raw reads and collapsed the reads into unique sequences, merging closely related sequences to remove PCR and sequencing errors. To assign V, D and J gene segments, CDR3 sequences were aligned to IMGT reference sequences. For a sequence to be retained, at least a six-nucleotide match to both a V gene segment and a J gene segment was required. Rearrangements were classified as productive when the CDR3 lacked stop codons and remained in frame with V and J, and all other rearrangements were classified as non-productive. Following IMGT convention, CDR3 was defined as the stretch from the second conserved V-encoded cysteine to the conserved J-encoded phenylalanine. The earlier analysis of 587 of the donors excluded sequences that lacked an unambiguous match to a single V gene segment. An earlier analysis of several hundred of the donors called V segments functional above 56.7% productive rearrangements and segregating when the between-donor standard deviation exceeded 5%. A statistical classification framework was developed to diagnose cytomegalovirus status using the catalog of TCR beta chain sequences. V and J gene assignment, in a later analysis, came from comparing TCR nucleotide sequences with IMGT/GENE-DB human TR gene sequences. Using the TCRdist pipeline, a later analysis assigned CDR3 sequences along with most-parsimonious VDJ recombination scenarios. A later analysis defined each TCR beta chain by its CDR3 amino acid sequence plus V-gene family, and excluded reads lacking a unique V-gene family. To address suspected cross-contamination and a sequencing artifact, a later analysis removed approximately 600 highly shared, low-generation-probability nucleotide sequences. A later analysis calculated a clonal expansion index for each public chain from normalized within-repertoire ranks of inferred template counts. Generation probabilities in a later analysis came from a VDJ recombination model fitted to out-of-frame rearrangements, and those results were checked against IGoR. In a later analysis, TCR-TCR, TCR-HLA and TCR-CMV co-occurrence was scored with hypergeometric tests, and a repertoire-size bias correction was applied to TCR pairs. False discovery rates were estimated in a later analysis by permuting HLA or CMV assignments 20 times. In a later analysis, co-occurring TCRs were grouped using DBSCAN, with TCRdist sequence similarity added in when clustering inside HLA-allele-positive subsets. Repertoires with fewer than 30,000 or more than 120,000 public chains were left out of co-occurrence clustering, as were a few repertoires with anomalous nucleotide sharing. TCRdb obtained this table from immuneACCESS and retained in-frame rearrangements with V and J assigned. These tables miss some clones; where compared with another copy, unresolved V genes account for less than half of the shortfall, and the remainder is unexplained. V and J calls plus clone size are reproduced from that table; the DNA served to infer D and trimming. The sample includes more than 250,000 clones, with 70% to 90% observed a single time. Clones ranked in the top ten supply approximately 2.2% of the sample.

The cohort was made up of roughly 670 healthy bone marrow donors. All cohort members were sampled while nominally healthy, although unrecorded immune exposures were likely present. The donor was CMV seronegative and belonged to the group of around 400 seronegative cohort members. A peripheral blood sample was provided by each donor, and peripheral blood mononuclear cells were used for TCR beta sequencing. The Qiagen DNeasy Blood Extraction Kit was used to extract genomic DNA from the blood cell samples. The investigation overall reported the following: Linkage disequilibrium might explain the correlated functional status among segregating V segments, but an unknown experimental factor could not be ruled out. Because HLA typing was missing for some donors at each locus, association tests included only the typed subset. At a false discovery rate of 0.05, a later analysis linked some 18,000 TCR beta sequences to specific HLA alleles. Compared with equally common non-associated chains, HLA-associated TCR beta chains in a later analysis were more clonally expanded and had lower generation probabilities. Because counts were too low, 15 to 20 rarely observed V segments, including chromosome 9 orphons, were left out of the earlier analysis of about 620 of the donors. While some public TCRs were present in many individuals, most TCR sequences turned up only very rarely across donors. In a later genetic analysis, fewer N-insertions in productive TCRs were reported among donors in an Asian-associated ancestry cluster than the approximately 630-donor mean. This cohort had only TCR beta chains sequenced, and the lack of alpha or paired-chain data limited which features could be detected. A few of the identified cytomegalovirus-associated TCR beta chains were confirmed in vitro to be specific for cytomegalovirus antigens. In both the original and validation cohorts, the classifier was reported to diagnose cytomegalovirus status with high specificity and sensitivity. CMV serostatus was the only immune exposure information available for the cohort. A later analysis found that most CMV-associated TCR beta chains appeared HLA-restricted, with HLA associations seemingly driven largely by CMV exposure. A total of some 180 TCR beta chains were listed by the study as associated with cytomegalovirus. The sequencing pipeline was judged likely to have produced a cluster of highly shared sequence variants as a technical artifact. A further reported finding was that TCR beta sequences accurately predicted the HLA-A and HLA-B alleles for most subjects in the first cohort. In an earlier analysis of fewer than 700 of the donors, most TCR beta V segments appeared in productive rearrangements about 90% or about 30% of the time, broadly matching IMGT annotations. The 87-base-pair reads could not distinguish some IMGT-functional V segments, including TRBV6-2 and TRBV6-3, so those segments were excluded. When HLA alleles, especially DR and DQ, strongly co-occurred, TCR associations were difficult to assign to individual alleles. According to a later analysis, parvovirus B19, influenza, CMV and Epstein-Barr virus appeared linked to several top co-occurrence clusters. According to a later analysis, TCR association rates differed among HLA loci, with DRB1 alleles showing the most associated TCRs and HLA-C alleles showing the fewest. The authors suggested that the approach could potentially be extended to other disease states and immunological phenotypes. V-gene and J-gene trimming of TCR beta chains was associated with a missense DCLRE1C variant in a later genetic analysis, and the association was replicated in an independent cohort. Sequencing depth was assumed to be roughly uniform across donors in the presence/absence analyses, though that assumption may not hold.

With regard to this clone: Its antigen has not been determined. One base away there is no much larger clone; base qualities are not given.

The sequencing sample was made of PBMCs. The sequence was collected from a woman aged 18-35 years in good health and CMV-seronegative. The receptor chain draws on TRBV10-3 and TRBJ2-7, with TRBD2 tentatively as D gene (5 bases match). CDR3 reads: CAIRKGGSSYEQYF. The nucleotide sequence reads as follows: TGTGCCATCAGAAAGGGTGGGAGCTCCTACGAGCAGTACTTC.